The rows below give T cell receptor beta chains drawn from one sample of a study of blood T cell repertoires in COVID-19. Data came from immunoSEQ multiplex PCR; TCRdb stores just in-frame clones and leaves some out. The sample shows 250,000 to 350,000 clones, 85% to 90% of them seen only once. The specimen sequenced was peripheral blood. These receptor sequences come from a woman aged 45-59 years with active or convalescent COVID-19. CDR3s include the opening cysteine and the closing phenylalanine or tryptophan. The D gene is left open where the match is weak. Size tells how often a clone was seen (once, few, many) or the class of an expanded clone, and some rows leave it out.

TRBJ1-2 | . | TRBV29-1 | . | CSVSVNYGYTF | TGCAGCGTTAGCGTAAACTATGGCTACACCTTC
TRBJ1-2 | TRBD1 | TRBV6-5 | . | CASSYDGTADGYTF | TGTGCCAGCAGTTACGACGGGACAGCTGATGGCTACACCTTC
TRBJ2-1 | TRBD1 | TRBV5-5 | . | CASSRGQGFGFNEQFF | TGTGCCAGCAGCCGGGGACAGGGTTTTGGTTTCAATGAGCAGTTCTTC
TRBJ1-5 | TRBD1 | TRBV6-6 | . | CASRTGGSQPQHF | TGTGCCAGCAGGACAGGGGGCTCTCAGCCCCAGCATTTT
TRBJ2-7 | TRBD2 | TRBV5-4 | few | CASSRGLAGGYYEQYF | TGTGCCAGCAGCCGGGGACTAGCGGGAGGTTATTACGAGCAGTACTTC
TRBJ1-5 | . | TRBV15 | . | CATSPGHNQPQHF | TGTGCCACCAGCCCGGGTCATAATCAGCCCCAGCATTTT
TRBJ2-7 | . | TRBV5-1 | . | CATKDTTGSYEQYF | TGCGCCACCAAAGACACGACAGGCTCCTACGAGCAGTACTTC
TRBJ1-6 | . | TRBV5-1 | . | CASSLGTVSNSPLHF | TGCGCCAGCAGCTTGGGGACAGTCTCGAATTCACCCCTCCACTTT
TRBJ2-3 | TRBD2 | TRBV30 | . | CAWSLSGNTQDTQYF | TGTGCCTGGAGCCTTAGCGGGAACACACAAGATACGCAGTATTTT
TRBJ1-2 | TRBD1 | TRBV7-2 | . | CASSQTGYGYTF | TGTGCCAGCAGCCAGACAGGGTATGGCTACACCTTC
TRBJ1-3 | . | TRBV4-3 | few | CASSQDWGKSSGNTIYF | TGCGCCAGCAGCCAAGATTGGGGCAAGAGCTCTGGAAACACCATATATTTT
TRBJ1-3 | TRBD1 | TRBV5-5 | . | CASSLVGGQGAGNTIYF | TGTGCCAGCAGCTTGGTGGGGGGACAGGGCGCTGGAAACACCATATATTTT
TRBJ1-6 | TRBD1 | TRBV7-9 | once | CASSSSGTVYSPLHF | TGTGCCAGCAGCTCCTCCGGGACAGTCTATTCACCCCTCCACTTT
TRBJ1-2 | TRBD1 | TRBV4-1 | . | CASSWTGINYGYTF | TGCGCCAGCAGCTGGACAGGCATTAACTATGGCTACACCTTC
TRBJ2-4 | . | TRBV27 | . | CASSQRRLAKNIQYF | TGTGCCAGCAGTCAGCGGAGATTAGCCAAAAACATTCAGTACTTC
TRBJ1-6 | . | TRBV6-5 | once | CASSFLPLGGSPLHF | TGTGCCAGCAGTTTCTTACCCTTAGGAGGATCACCCCTCCACTTT
TRBJ1-5 | . | TRBV6-2/TRBV6-3 | . | CASSLTGYLSQPQHF | TGTGCCAGCAGCTTAACAGGGTACCTTAGCCAGCCCCAGCATTTT
TRBJ2-5 | TRBD2 | TRBV30 | . | CAWKLTGTSTQYF | TGTGCCTGGAAACTTACCGGGACTAGCACCCAGTACTTC
TRBJ1-1 | . | TRBV19 | . | CASSIGGSREAFF | TGTGCCAGTAGTATTGGAGGGTCCCGGGAAGCTTTCTTT
TRBJ1-5 | TRBD1 | TRBV19 | . | CASRSVTGGRSNQPQHF | TGTGCCAGTAGGTCCGTAACAGGGGGAAGGAGCAATCAGCCCCAGCATTTT
TRBJ2-1 | . | TRBV30 | . | CAWSPHRGRSNEQFF | TGTGCCTGGAGCCCCCATAGGGGCCGTAGCAATGAGCAGTTCTTC
TRBJ2-1 | TRBD1 | TRBV15 | . | CATSVRDRYNEQFF | TGTGCCACCAGCGTCCGGGACAGGTACAATGAGCAGTTCTTC
TRBJ2-7 | TRBD1 | TRBV9 | . | CARTGVTYEQYF | TGTGCCAGAACAGGGGTTACCTACGAGCAGTACTTC
TRBJ2-5 | TRBD1 | TRBV28 | . | CASSAPGQGAETQYF | TGTGCCAGCAGTGCCCCCGGACAGGGTGCAGAGACCCAGTACTTC
TRBJ1-1 | . | TRBV5-6 | . | CASSLWGGGTEAFF | TGTGCCAGCAGCTTATGGGGAGGGGGGACTGAAGCTTTCTTT
TRBJ1-3 | TRBD1 | TRBV6-6 | . | CASRPGQGGNTIYF | TGTGCCAGCAGACCGGGACAGGGTGGAAACACCATATATTTT
TRBJ1-4 | . | TRBV7-9 | . | CASERANEKLFF | TGTGCCAGCGAGAGGGCAAATGAAAAACTGTTTTTT
TRBJ1-1 | . | TRBV4-2 | . | CASSQAVKNTEAFF | TGTGCCAGCAGCCAAGCGGTCAAGAACACTGAAGCTTTCTTT
TRBJ2-7 | . | TRBV6-5 | . | CASRPLVTSYEQYF | TGTGCCAGCAGACCCCTGGTGACATCCTACGAGCAGTACTTC
TRBJ1-3 | . | TRBV7-9 | . | CASRGGNTIYF | TGTGCCAGCCGAGGGGGAAACACCATATATTTT
TRBJ1-2 | TRBD1 | TRBV14 | . | CASSLDRGNYDGYTF | TGTGCCAGCAGCCTGGACAGGGGTAATTACGATGGCTACACCTTC
TRBJ2-7 | TRBD1 | TRBV4-3 | . | CASSQPRQGYEQYF | TGCGCCAGCAGCCAACCAAGACAGGGCTACGAGCAGTACTTC
TRBJ2-5 | TRBD2 | TRBV4-2 | . | CASSQVTSGGEETQYF | TGTGCCAGCAGCCAAGTAACTAGCGGAGGGGAAGAGACCCAGTACTTC
TRBJ2-2 | TRBD2 | TRBV27 | . | CASGIAGAGGELFF | TGTGCCAGTGGGATAGCGGGAGCGGGCGGGGAGCTGTTTTTT
TRBJ2-2 | . | TRBV19 | . | CASSADRNTGELFF | TGTGCCAGTAGCGCGGACAGAAACACCGGGGAGCTGTTTTTT
TRBJ1-5 | TRBD1 | TRBV7-2 | . | CASSLVGTGPAGPNQPQHF | TGTGCCAGCAGCTTAGTTGGGACAGGGCCCGCGGGTCCTAATCAGCCCCAGCATTTT
TRBJ2-5 | TRBD2 | TRBV6-5 | . | CASLPGLAEETQYF | TGTGCCAGCCTACCGGGACTAGCGGAAGAGACCCAGTACTTC
TRBJ2-3 | . | TRBV5-4 | . | CASSFPQVSSTDTQYF | TGTGCCAGCAGCTTTCCACAGGTTTCTAGCACAGATACGCAGTATTTT
TRBJ1-5 | . | TRBV9 | . | CASSAGQHSGGNQPQHF | TGTGCCAGCAGCGCAGGACAGCATTCCGGTGGCAATCAGCCCCAGCATTTT
TRBJ2-3 | TRBD2 | TRBV7-3 | . | CASSPEGLSGLRTDTQYF | TGTGCCAGCAGCCCAGAGGGTCTTAGCGGGTTGCGTACAGATACGCAGTATTTT
TRBJ1-2 | . | TRBV18 | once | CASSVSTGGSSYGYTF | TGTGCCAGCTCCGTCTCGACAGGCGGGAGTAGCTATGGCTACACCTTC
TRBJ1-1 | . | TRBV9 | . | CASSVEVGGRGNTEAFF | TGTGCCAGCAGCGTAGAGGTGGGGGGACGGGGGAACACTGAAGCTTTCTTT
TRBJ2-2 | . | TRBV18 | few | CASSPSNKNTGELFF | TGTGCCAGCTCACCAAGCAATAAAAACACCGGGGAGCTGTTTTTT
TRBJ2-5 | TRBD1 | TRBV7-7 | . | CASSYGTGFQETQYF | TGTGCTAGCAGCTACGGGACAGGTTTTCAAGAGACCCAGTACTTC
TRBJ2-1 | TRBD2 | TRBV28 | . | CASSWLAGINNEQFF | TGTGCCAGCAGTTGGCTAGCGGGAATAAACAATGAGCAGTTCTTC
TRBJ2-7 | . | TRBV11-2 | . | CASSQTGNEQYF | TGTGCCAGCAGCCAAACAGGAAACGAGCAGTACTTC
TRBJ2-3 | . | TRBV9 | . | CASSVMMAGGSDTQYF | TGTGCCAGCAGCGTTATGATGGCGGGCGGGTCAGATACGCAGTATTTT
TRBJ1-1 | . | TRBV28 | . | CASTGGGPLNTEAFF | TGTGCCAGCACCGGGGGGGGACCTCTAAACACTGAAGCTTTCTTT
TRBJ1-1 | . | TRBV5-4 | . | CASSLPTVNTEAFF | TGTGCCAGCAGCTTGCCGACAGTGAACACTGAAGCTTTCTTT
TRBJ1-2 | TRBD1 | TRBV18 | . | CASSQTGANYGYTF | TGTGCCAGCTCACAGACAGGGGCTAACTATGGCTACACCTTC
TRBJ1-1 | . | TRBV19 | . | CASSPSLGGTVRTEAFF | TGTGCCAGTAGTCCCTCGCTCGGCGGGACGGTGCGCACTGAAGCTTTCTTT
TRBJ2-1 | TRBD2 | TRBV4-2 | . | CASSQDGGRPTYNEQFF | TGTGCCAGCAGCCAAGACGGCGGGAGGCCCACCTACAATGAGCAGTTCTTC
TRBJ2-3 | . | TRBV27 | . | CASSSILLDTQYF | TGTGCCAGCAGTTCTATCCTTTTGGATACGCAGTATTTT
TRBJ2-2 | TRBD2 | TRBV3-1/TRBV3-2 | . | CASSQEDPAGGLHGELFF | TGTGCCAGCAGCCAAGAAGATCCAGCGGGGGGGCTGCACGGGGAGCTGTTTTTT